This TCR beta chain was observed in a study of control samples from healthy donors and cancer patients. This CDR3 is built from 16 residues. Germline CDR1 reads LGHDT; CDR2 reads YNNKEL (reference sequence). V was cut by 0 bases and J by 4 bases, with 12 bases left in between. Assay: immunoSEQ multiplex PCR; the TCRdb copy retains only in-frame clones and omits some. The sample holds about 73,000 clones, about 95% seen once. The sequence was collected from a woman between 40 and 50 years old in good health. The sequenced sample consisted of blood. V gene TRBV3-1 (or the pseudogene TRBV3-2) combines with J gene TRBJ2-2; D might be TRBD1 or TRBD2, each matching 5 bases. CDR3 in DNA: TGTGCCAGCAGCCAAGATTGGCTCGGGGCCACCGGGGAGCTGTTTTTT. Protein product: CASSQDWLGATGELFF.